These 25 T cell receptor beta chains originate from one sample sequenced in a study of HIV-infected children after antiretroviral therapy interruption. RNA-based 3' RACE libraries used unique molecular identifiers. TCRdb re-called the 3' RACE reads with MiXCR, one entry per CDR3 protein. The repertoire consists of some 41,000 distinct CDR3 sequences, with about 7% occurring once and the leading ten covering around 1%. Treatment specified: PENTA 11 planned treatment interruption arm or continuous ART arm. The starting material was CD45RA+ CD4+ T cells from PBMCs, pooled from several time points, obtained from a donor given antiretroviral therapy, either interrupted or continuous. Subset described: naive CD4+ CD45RA+ CD45RO- T cells. The receptor source for this set is a pool of human donors with HIV.

This clonotype came up many times. V is TRBV10-1 and J is TRBJ1-1; D call uncertain. V was pared by 2 bases and J by 3 bases, with 10 bases between. CDR1 is WNHNN and CDR2 is SYGVQD in the germline V gene (reference sequence). This CDR3 comprises 14 residues. Written as DNA, the CDR3 is TGCGCCAGCAGTGAGAAGTTGGTGGACACTGAAGCTTTCTTT. Residues: CASSEKLVDTEAFF.

This clonotype appeared a few times. The V gene is TRBV20-1, the J gene TRBJ2-1, with D perhaps matching TRBD2 (6 bases). Per germline, CDR1 DFQATT and CDR2 SNEGSKA (reference sequence). This CDR3 has 17 amino acids. V was cut by 0 bases and J by 7 bases, with 22 bases left in between. The DNA for the CDR3 is TGCAGTGCTAGAGATAATTGGGCGGGACCAACTGGGAATGAGCAGTTCTTC. The encoded protein is CSARDNWAGPTGNEQFF.

This clonotype was counted many times. The V and J genes are TRBV20-1 and TRBJ2-3, with TRBD1 as a possible D gene (6 bases). The CDR3 totals 14 residues. V was clipped by 3 bases and J by 0 bases, with 10 bases between them. Germline CDR1 and CDR2: DFQATT and SNEGSKA (reference sequence). CDR3 nucleotides: TGCAGTGCTAGGCGACAGGCTAGCACAGATACGCAGTATTTT. Protein product: CSARRQASTDTQYF.

This clonotype has ten or more counts. The J gene is TRBJ1-1, the V gene TRBV29-1, with D maybe TRBD1 (5 bases). The CDR3 covers 13 residues. Trimming shortened V by 7 bases and J by 3 bases, and 15 bases separated the two germline ends. Germline values: CDR1 SQVTM, CDR2 ANQGSEA. The CDR3 reads CSAAGDLDTEAFF. As DNA, the CDR3 is TGCAGCGCTGCGGGGGATCTTGACACTGAAGCTTTCTTT.

This clonotype has ten or more counts. The chain carries TRBV10-3 and TRBJ1-5, with 7 nucleotides matching TRBD1. After removal of 6 bases from V and 5 bases from J, the junction contained 4 bases not matched to a gene. Germline V gene sequence: CDR1 ENHRY, CDR2 SYGVKD. The CDR3 is made up of 13 amino acids. The CDR3 region is CAISWDRDQPQHF. In DNA, the CDR3 is TGTGCCATCAGCTGGGACAGAGATCAGCCCCAGCATTTT.

This clonotype came up many times. This chain connects TRBV7-6 to TRBJ2-2; tentative D call: TRBD1 (6 bases). Germline V lookup: CDR1 SGHVS, CDR2 FNYEAQ. V lost 2 bases to trimming and J lost 3 bases, with 10 bases between them. CDR3 size: 15 residues. CDR3 region: CASSLTGSYTGELFF. Written as DNA, the CDR3 is TGTGCCAGCAGCTTAACAGGGTCGTACACCGGGGAGCTGTTTTTT.

This clonotype has a count of ten or more. This chain links TRBV12-3 or TRBV12-4 with TRBJ2-7; TRBD1 agrees at 8 bases. After removal of 5 bases from V and 7 bases from J, the junction contained 19 bases not matched to a gene. This CDR3 has 17 residues. CDR3 coding DNA: TGTGCCAGCAGTCCATCGATCGGGACAGGTATCAATGAAGAGCAGTACTTC. Protein product: CASSPSIGTGINEEQYF.

This clonotype was recorded a few times. V is TRBV12-3 or TRBV12-4 and J is TRBJ1-1; D gene unclear. Trimming pared 2 bases from V and 4 bases from J, leaving 26 bases between. There are 19 residues in the CDR3. The CDR3 loop is CASSLRAGGLIGWGTEAFF. CDR3 nucleotide sequence: TGTGCCAGCAGTTTAAGGGCCGGAGGGCTCATTGGGTGGGGCACTGAAGCTTTCTTT.

This clonotype occurred a few times. V and J are TRBV28 and TRBJ2-1; D not resolved. CDR3 length equals 11 residues. V lost 2 bases and J 6 bases, leaving 2 bases between the germline ends. Germline loops: CDR1 MDHEN, CDR2 SYDVKM. This CDR3 reads CASSLRNEQFF. The CDR3 bases are TGTGCCAGCAGTTTACGCAATGAGCAGTTCTTC.

The chain couples TRBV7-2 to TRBJ2-6, with 9 nucleotides matching TRBD2. V shed 3 bases and J 2 bases; nucleotides not matched to a gene: 8. In germline, CDR1 is SGHTA, CDR2 FQGNSA. CDR3 size: 18 residues. CDR3 nucleotide sequence: TGTGCCAGCAGCTTCCGGTTAGCGGGAGTCACTGGGGCCAACGTCCTGACTTTC. This gives the protein CASSFRLAGVTGANVLTF.

This clonotype was recorded at least ten times. This chain joins TRBV9 and TRBJ1-1; D remains ambiguous. CDR3 length: 15 amino acids. Germline V gene lookup returns CDR1 SGDLS and CDR2 YYNGEE. With 0 bases removed from V and 1 base from J, the gap between germline ends came to 10 bases. The CDR3 protein is CASSVGIYANTEAFF. As DNA, the CDR3 is TGTGCCAGCAGCGTAGGAATTTATGCGAACACTGAAGCTTTCTTT.

The sample holds many counts of this clonotype. The rearrangement joins TRBV18 to TRBJ1-4; TRBD1 might be the D (5 bases). Trimming left V 3 bases short and J 5 bases short, with 10 bases between. Germline-derived CDR1 and CDR2 are KGHSH and LQKENI. The CDR3 runs to 14 residues. CDR3 coding DNA: TGTGCCAGCTCACCGGCAGGGAAAAATGAAAAACTGTTTTTT. The encoded protein is CASSPAGKNEKLFF.

This clonotype was seen many times. V and J are TRBV10-3 and TRBJ2-7; 14 nucleotides agree with TRBD2. V was clipped by 4 bases and J by 3 bases; unmatched bases: 11. Germline loops: CDR1 ENHRY, CDR2 SYGVKD. The CDR3 consists of 18 residues. Here the CDR3 reads CAISVGTSGGIGGYEQYF. The CDR3 DNA sequence: TGTGCCATCAGTGTTGGGACTAGCGGGGGAATCGGCGGCTACGAGCAGTACTTC.

This rearrangement joins TRBV7-9 to TRBJ2-7, with 11 bases lining up with TRBD2. Per germline, CDR1 SEHNR and CDR2 FQNEAQ (reference sequence). Germline trimming cut 4 bases from V and 2 bases from J; bases unmatched to any gene: 10. The CDR3 consists of 17 residues. CDR3 nucleotide sequence: TGTGCCAGCAGCTCTCCGGGACTAGCGGCCTACACCTACGAGCAGTACTTC. This codes for CASSSPGLAAYTYEQYF.

This chain links TRBV12-3 or TRBV12-4 with TRBJ1-1; the D gene is possibly TRBD1 (6 bases). The ends were cut back, 2 bases at V and 1 base at J, with 14 bases in the middle. This CDR3 contains 16 residues. CDR3 DNA: TGTGCCAGCAGTTTAAGGGGGGGCGGCCAGAACACTGAAGCTTTCTTT. Its translation: CASSLRGGGQNTEAFF.

CDR3 amino acids: CASTENTGELFF. The CDR3 region has the DNA TGCGCCAGCACGGAGAACACCGGGGAGCTGTTTTTT. The chain joins TRBV5-1 to TRBJ2-2; the D is unclear. This CDR3 is 12 amino acids long. CDR1 SGHRS and CDR2 YFSETQ come from the germline V gene. Trimming took off 6 bases at V and 1 base at J, with 4 bases between the two ends.

This clonotype was recorded many times. J is TRBJ2-5 and V is TRBV12-3 or TRBV12-4; D is undetermined. V lost 8 bases to trimming and J lost 9 bases, with 7 bases between them. CDR3 length: 9 amino acids. CDR3 loop: CASPWAQYF. The CDR3 DNA is TGTGCCAGCCCCTGGGCCCAGTACTTC.

In this sample, this clonotype turned up a few times. The junction does not match germline at one end; this may be a read error. The V call is TRBV12-3 or TRBV12-4, the J call TRBJ2-7; the match to TRBD1 covers 7 bases. This CDR3 comprises 14 residues. The CDR3 reads CASSLVGTEYEQYF. CDR3 bases: TGTGCAAGCAGCTTAGTCGGGACAGAATATGAACAGTACTTC.

V gene TRBV5-1 combines with J gene TRBJ2-5; no clear D. Germline lookup yields CDR1 SGHRS and CDR2 YFSETQ. The CDR3 spans 12 residues. The V and J ends lost 4 bases and 7 bases respectively, with 11 bases between them. The CDR3 DNA reads TGCGCCAGCAGCCCTTCATTCGGGACCCAGTACTTC. Encoded protein: CASSPSFGTQYF.

This clonotype appeared many times. This chain connects TRBV28 to TRBJ2-7; D is possibly TRBD1 (7 bases). The CDR3 covers 14 residues. The V end was cut by 6 bases, the J end by 6 bases, with 18 bases between. The germline gives CDR1 MDHEN, CDR2 SYDVKM. CDR3 protein: CASRPTGRIGEQYF. The CDR3, as DNA: TGTGCCAGCAGACCGACAGGGAGGATCGGCGAGCAGTACTTC. Looking up the rest from reference TRBV28 and TRBJ2-7 gives the full variable domain: DVKVTQSSRYLVKRTGEKVFLECVQDMDHENMFWYRQDPGLGLRLIYFSYDVKMKEKGDIPEGYSVSREKKERFSLILESASTNQTSMYLCASRPTGRIGEQYFGPGTRLTVT.

Ten or more counts support this clonotype. The junction differs from germline at one of its ends, possibly a read error. This chain joins TRBV6-6 and TRBJ2-2; TRBD1 agrees at 12 bases. Germline CDR1 MNHNY, CDR2 SVGAGI (reference sequence). The CDR3 extends over 14 amino acids. DNA for the CDR3: TGTGCCAGCTCTCCGGGACAGGGGGCCGGGCAGCTCTACTTT. Encoded protein: CASSPGQGAGQLYF.

This clonotype was seen ten or more times. The chain links TRBV7-8 to TRBJ2-6, with D tentatively TRBD1 (5 bases). Germline CDR1 is SGHVS and CDR2 is FQNEAQ. The CDR3 loop spans 15 amino acids. Trimming left V 6 bases short and J 0 bases short, with 9 bases between. CDR3 nucleotides: TGTGCCAGCAGAGGACACGGCTCTGGGGCCAACGTCCTGACTTTC. It codes for CASRGHGSGANVLTF.

By sample share, this clonotype is medium-sized. At one end the junction does not follow the germline gene, possibly because of a read error. The chain recombines TRBV12-3 or TRBV12-4 with TRBJ2-5; D is tentatively TRBD1 or TRBD2 (5 bases each). The length of the CDR3 is 17 residues. Written as DNA, the CDR3 is TGTGCAAGCAGCTTAGATCCTGGGGGTCTTAACCAAGACACCCAGTACTTT. Protein product: CASSLDPGGLNQDTQYF.

This clonotype was detected ten times or more. One end of the junction varies from germline; a read error may be responsible. This chain uses TRBV10-3 with TRBJ2-7, with 11 bases lining up with TRBD1. This CDR3 contains 13 residues. The germline CDR1 and CDR2 sequences are ENHRY and SYGVKD. The CDR3, as DNA: TGTGCCAGCAGTCTGGACAGGGGGCAGGAACAGTACTTC. Protein sequence: CASSLDRGQEQYF.

This clonotype showed up many times. The rearrangement uses TRBV7-2 and TRBJ2-7; D is possibly TRBD2 (5 bases). From germline, CDR1 is SGHTA and CDR2 FQGNSA. The CDR3 covers 13 residues. V lost 3 bases and J 2 bases, leaving 8 bases between the germline ends. CDR3 DNA sequence: TGTGCCAGCAGCTTTTTCGGGGCCTACGAGCAGTACTTC. This translates into CASSFFGAYEQYF.